The 17 T cell receptor beta chains given below trace back to one sample, sequenced in a study of cytomegalovirus exposure and HLA in healthy donors. The PCR employed 60 Vbeta primers together with 13 Jbeta primers. The table came from immunoSEQ multiplex PCR; TCRdb's copy has only in-frame clones and leaves some out. Of 120,000 to 150,000 clones in the sample, about four fifths are singletons; the top ten hold about 3.9%. The sequenced sample was PBMCs. These receptors were taken from a man between 35 and 55 years old in good health and CMV-seropositive.

The chain carries TRBV7-7 and TRBJ2-2, with D perhaps matching TRBD2 (7 bases). CDR3 length: 18 amino acids. V lost 1 base and J lost 5, with 20 bases in between. The germline gives CDR1 SSHAT, CDR2 FNYEAQ (reference sequence). CDR3: CASSLGAAGAFVTGELFF. The DNA for the CDR3 is TGTGCCAGCAGCTTAGGCGCGGCGGGGGCCTTTGTTACCGGGGAGCTGTTTTTT. The full variable domain, with the rest looked up from reference TRBV7-7 and TRBJ2-2, is GAGVSQSPRYKVTKRGQDVTLRCDPISSHATLYWYQQALGQGPEFLTYFNYEAQPDKSGLPSDRFSAERPEGSISTLTIQRTEQRDSAMYRCASSLGAAGAFVTGELFFGEGSRLTVL.

The CDR3, as DNA: TGCGCCAGCGCCCGGTGGGTCCTTCGGGGTTCACCCCTCCACTTT. Translated, it gives CASARWVLRGSPLHF. This chain joins TRBV5-1 and TRBJ1-6, with no clear D. V was trimmed by 7 bases and J by 9 bases, leaving 20 bases between them. Germline V lookup: CDR1 SGHRS, CDR2 YFSETQ. The CDR3 has 15 amino acids.

The CDR3 here is CAVRQGWNQPQHF. The DNA of the CDR3 is TGTGCAGTACGACAGGGTTGGAATCAGCCCCAGCATTTT. This chain uses TRBV6-1 with TRBJ1-5, with 7 bases aligning to TRBD1. This CDR3 region has 13 residues. Germline V gives CDR1 MNHNS, CDR2 SASEGT.

The chain combines TRBV9 with TRBJ2-5; D is perhaps TRBD1 (5 bases). Germline V gene lookup returns CDR1 SGDLS and CDR2 YYNGEE. This CDR3 contains 15 residues. The V end was cut by 0 bases, the J end by 4 bases, with 13 bases between. CDR3 region: CASSVEGQGRETQYF. DNA for the CDR3: TGTGCCAGCAGCGTAGAGGGGCAGGGCCGAGAGACCCAGTACTTC. Supplemented by reference TRBV9 and TRBJ2-5, the full variable domain reads DSGVTQTPKHLITATGQRVTLRCSPRSGDLSVYWYQQSLDQGLQFLIQYYNGEERAKGNILERFSAQQFPDLHSELNLSSLELGDSALYFCASSVEGQGRETQYFGPGTRLLVL.

This sequence joins TRBV7-8 and TRBJ1-1, with 8 nucleotides matching TRBD1. This CDR3 spans 15 amino acids. CDR1 is SGHVS, CDR2 FQNEAQ, per germline. With 5 bases clipped from V and 3 bases from J, the junction kept 8 bases outside the gene matches. CDR3 nucleotide sequence: TGTGCCAGCAGCCCCCCCGGACAGGGCTACACTGAAGCTTTCTTT. It codes for CASSPPGQGYTEAFF.

V usage is TRBV25-1 and J usage is TRBJ1-2; D may be TRBD1 (5 bases). The CDR3 has 12 amino acids. Trimming pared 5 bases from V and 6 bases from J, leaving 10 bases between. Germline V gives CDR1 MGHDK, CDR2 SYGVNS. As DNA, the CDR3 is TGTGCCAGCAGTAAAGGGGTAAATGGCTACACCTTC. Translating it yields CASSKGVNGYTF.

The J gene is TRBJ1-1, the V gene TRBV7-2, with no clear D. The CDR3 sequence is 15 residues long. The germline gives CDR1 SGHTA, CDR2 FQGNSA. Trimming left V 0 bases short and J 11 bases short, with 19 bases between. CDR3 in amino acids: CASSLAATPLVMAFF. The CDR3 coding sequence is TGTGCCAGCAGCTTAGCGGCGACTCCTTTAGTGATGGCTTTCTTT.

As for this clone: At one of its ends the junction is not consistent with the germline gene, which may arise from a read error. This sequence joins TRBV7-7 and TRBJ2-7; 8 bases match TRBD2. The CDR3 extends over 16 amino acids. From germline, CDR1 is SSHAT and CDR2 FNYEAQ (reference sequence). CDR3 sequence (DNA): TGTGCTAGCAGCCCCCACGCGGGTAGCGGGAATTACGAGCAGTACTTC. Residues: CASSPHAGSGNYEQYF.

This clone appeared once. The chain combines TRBV7-3 with TRBJ2-7; 7 positions agree with TRBD1. The CDR3 consists of 15 residues. CDR1 SGHTA and CDR2 FQGTGA come from the germline V gene. V trimming: 3 bases; J trimming: 1 base; junction bases outside the gene matches: 6. The CDR3 nucleotides read TGTGCCAGCAGCTTCCCCCGGACAGGTTCCTACGAGCAGTACTTC. Its translation is CASSFPRTGSYEQYF. Supplemented by reference TRBV7-3 and TRBJ2-7, the full variable domain reads GAGVSQTPSNKVTEKGKYVELRCDPISGHTALYWYRQSLGQGPEFLIYFQGTGAADDSGLPNDRFFAVRPEGSVSTLKIQRTERGDSAVYLCASSFPRTGSYEQYFGPGTRLTVT.

As regards this clone: Other DNA sequences within the sample encode an identical CDR3. The chain uses TRBV6-6 and TRBJ1-2; weak D call: TRBD1 (6 bases). The V end lost 6 bases, the J end lost 2 bases, and 19 bases lay between the germline ends. This CDR3 contains 16 residues. Germline V lookup: CDR1 MNHNY, CDR2 SVGAGI (reference sequence). The CDR3: CASSLNQGRANYGYTF. CDR3 nucleotide sequence: TGTGCCAGCAGCCTAAATCAGGGGAGGGCCAACTATGGCTACACCTTC.

The CDR3: CASSSSGPGELFF. The DNA of the CDR3 is TGTGCCAGTAGTAGTAGCGGTCCCGGGGAGCTGTTTTTT. This chain joins TRBV19 and TRBJ2-2; TRBD2 might be the D (6 bases). Between the trimmed V and J ends, which lost 4 bases and 6 bases, there was a span of 9 bases. The germline V gene has CDR1 LNHDA and CDR2 SQIVND (reference sequence). The CDR3 runs 13 residues.

This rearrangement joins TRBV5-1 to TRBJ1-1, with 8 positions matching TRBD1. Trimming removed 4 bases from V and 4 bases from J; junction bases left unmatched: 15. This CDR3 region has 17 residues. Germline-derived CDR1 and CDR2 are SGHRS and YFSETQ. The DNA of the CDR3 is TGCGCCAGCAGCCCTGGTCTTACAGGGGGACGAGGCACTGAAGCTTTCTTT. This translates into CASSPGLTGGRGTEAFF.

The table lists this clone with a count of one. This chain links TRBV28 with TRBJ2-7, with D possibly matching TRBD2 (6 bases). CDR3 length equals 14 residues. Germline V gene sequence: CDR1 MDHEN, CDR2 SYDVKM. V lost 3 bases and J lost 0, with 9 bases in between. CDR3 bases: TGTGCCAGCAGTTTGCCCGGGGGCTCCTACGAGCAGTACTTC. This sequence encodes CASSLPGGSYEQYF.

The rearrangement links TRBV10-3 to TRBJ1-4; 7 nucleotides align to TRBD1. This CDR3 is built from 15 residues. Germline V gene data show CDR1 as ENHRY and CDR2 as SYGVKD. V trimming: 10 bases; J trimming: 0 bases; junction bases outside the gene matches: 8. In DNA, the CDR3 is TGTGCCAGTAAGACAGGGAAAACAACTAATGAAAAACTGTTTTTT. Translating it yields CASKTGKTTNEKLFF.

The rearrangement links TRBV7-9 to TRBJ1-1; unclear D gene. The CDR3 is 14 amino acids. The V end lost 6 bases, the J end lost 2 bases, and 13 bases lay between the germline ends. From germline, CDR1 is SEHNR and CDR2 FQNEAQ (reference sequence). CDR3 DNA sequence: TGTGCCAGCAGGTACCAACAGTTTAACACTGAAGCTTTCTTT. Its protein is CASRYQQFNTEAFF. Filled out from reference TRBV7-9 and TRBJ1-1, the complete variable domain reads DTGVSQNPRHKITKRGQNVTFRCDPISEHNRLYWYRQTLGQGPEFLTYFQNEAQLEKSRLLSDRFSAERPKGSFSTLEIQRTEQGDSAMYLCASRYQQFNTEAFFGQGTRLTVV.

The chain carries TRBV5-1 and TRBJ1-2; 9 bases are shared with TRBD1. This CDR3 spans 16 amino acids. Germline loops: CDR1 SGHRS, CDR2 YFSETQ. The junction had 10 bases not matched to a gene; V was cut back by 3 bases and J by 4 bases. CDR3 DNA sequence: TGCGCCAGCAGCTGGACAGGGGCTGAAGGCGGCTATGGCTACACCTTC. Translation gives CASSWTGAEGGYGYTF.

J is TRBJ1-5 and V is TRBV5-1; TRBD1 matches 9 bases. This CDR3 has 14 amino acids. With 4 bases clipped from V and 5 bases from J, the junction kept 4 bases outside the gene matches. Germline V CDR1 and CDR2: SGHRS, YFSETQ. CDR3 sequence (DNA): TGCGCCAGCAGCCCGACAGGGGGTGATCAGCCCCAGCATTTT. Translated, it gives CASSPTGGDQPQHF.